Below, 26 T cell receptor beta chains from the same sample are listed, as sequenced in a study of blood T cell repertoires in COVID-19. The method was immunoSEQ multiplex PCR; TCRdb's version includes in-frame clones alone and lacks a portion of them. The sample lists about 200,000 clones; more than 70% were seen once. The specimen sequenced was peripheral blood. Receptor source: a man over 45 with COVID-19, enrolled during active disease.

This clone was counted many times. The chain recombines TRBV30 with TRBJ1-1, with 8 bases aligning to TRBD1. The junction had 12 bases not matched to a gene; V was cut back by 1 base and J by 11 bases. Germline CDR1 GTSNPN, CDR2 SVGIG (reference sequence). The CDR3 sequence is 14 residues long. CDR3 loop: CAWSASDRDRLAFF. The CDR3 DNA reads TGTGCCTGGAGTGCATCGGACAGGGATCGGTTGGCTTTCTTT.

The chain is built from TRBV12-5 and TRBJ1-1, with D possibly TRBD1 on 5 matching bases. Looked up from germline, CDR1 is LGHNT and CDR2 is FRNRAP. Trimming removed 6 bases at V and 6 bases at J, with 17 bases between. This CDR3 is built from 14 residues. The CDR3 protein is CASGVSGWRAEAFF. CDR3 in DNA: TGTGCTAGTGGGGTATCAGGGTGGAGGGCTGAAGCTTTCTTT.

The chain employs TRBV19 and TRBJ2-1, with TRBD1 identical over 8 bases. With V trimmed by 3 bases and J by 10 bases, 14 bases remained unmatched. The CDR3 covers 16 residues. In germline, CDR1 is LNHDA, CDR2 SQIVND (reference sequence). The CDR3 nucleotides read TGTGCCAGTAGTATCCCCTACCGGGACAGGAATGGGGAGCAGTTCTTC. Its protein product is CASSIPYRDRNGEQFF.

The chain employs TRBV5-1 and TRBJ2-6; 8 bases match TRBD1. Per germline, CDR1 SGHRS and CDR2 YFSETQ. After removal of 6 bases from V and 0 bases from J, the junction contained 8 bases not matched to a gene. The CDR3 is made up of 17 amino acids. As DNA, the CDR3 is TGCGCCAGCAATCAGGACAGGGATAGCTCTGGGGCCAACGTCCTGACTTTC. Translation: CASNQDRDSSGANVLTF.

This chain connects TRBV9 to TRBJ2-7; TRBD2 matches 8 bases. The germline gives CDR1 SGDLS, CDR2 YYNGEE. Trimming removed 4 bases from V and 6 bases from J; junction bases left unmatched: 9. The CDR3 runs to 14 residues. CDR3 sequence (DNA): TGTGCCAGCAGCCCCGGGCAGCGGGAGTCCGAGCAGTACTTC. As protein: CASSPGQRESEQYF.

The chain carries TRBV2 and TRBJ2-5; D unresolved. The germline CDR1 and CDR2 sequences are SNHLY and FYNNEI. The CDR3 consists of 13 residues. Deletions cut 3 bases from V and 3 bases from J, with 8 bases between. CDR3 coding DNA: TGTGCCAGCAGTGAGTCAGTTAAAGAGACCCAGTACTTC. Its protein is CASSESVKETQYF. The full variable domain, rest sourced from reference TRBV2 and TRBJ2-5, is EPEVTQTPSHQVTQMGQEVILRCVPISNHLYFYWYRQILGQKVEFLVSFYNNEISEKSEIFDDQFSVERPDGSNFTLKIRSTKLEDSAMYFCASSESVKETQYFGPGTRLLVL.

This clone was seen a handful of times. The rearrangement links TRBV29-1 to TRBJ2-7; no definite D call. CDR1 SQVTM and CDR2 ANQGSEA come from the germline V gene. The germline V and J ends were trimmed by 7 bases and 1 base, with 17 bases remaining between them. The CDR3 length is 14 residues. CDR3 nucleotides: TGCAGCGCTATCGACAACCACTGGTCCTACGAGCAGTACTTC. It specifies CSAIDNHWSYEQYF.

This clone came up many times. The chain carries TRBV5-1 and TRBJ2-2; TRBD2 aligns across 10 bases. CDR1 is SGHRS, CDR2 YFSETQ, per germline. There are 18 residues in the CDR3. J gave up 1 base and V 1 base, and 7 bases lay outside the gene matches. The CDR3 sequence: CASSLWASGGLNTGELFF. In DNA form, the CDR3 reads TGCGCCAGCAGCTTGTGGGCTAGCGGGGGCCTGAACACCGGGGAGCTGTTTTTT.

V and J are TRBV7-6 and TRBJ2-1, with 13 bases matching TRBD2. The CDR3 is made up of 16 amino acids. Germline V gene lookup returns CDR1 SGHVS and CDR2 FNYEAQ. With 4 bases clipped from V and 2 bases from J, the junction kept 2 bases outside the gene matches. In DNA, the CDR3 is TGTGCCAGCAGCTCCGGACTAGCGGGAGCCTACAATGAGCAGTTCTTC. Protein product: CASSSGLAGAYNEQFF.

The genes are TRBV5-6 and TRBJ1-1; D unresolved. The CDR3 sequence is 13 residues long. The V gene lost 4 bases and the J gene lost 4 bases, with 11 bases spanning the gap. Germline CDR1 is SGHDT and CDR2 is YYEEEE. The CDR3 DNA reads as TGTGCCAGCAGCCCAAACTCGGGCACTGAAGCTTTCTTT. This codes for CASSPNSGTEAFF.

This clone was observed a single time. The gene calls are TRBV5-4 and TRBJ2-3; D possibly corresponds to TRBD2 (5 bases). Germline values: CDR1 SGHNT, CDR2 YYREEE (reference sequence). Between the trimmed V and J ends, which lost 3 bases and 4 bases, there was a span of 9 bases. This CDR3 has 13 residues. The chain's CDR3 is CASSSDWPDTQYF. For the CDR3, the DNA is TGTGCCAGCAGCTCGGACTGGCCAGATACGCAGTATTTT.

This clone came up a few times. The CDR3 reads CASSMGQTYQPQHF. The CDR3 DNA sequence: TGTGCCAGTAGTATGGGACAAACTTATCAGCCCCAGCATTTT. The rearrangement uses TRBV19 and TRBJ1-5, with D possibly TRBD1 on 6 matching bases. The CDR3 totals 14 residues. Trimming removed 3 bases at V and 5 bases at J, with 11 bases between. Per the germline V gene, CDR1 is LNHDA and CDR2 is SQIVND (reference sequence).

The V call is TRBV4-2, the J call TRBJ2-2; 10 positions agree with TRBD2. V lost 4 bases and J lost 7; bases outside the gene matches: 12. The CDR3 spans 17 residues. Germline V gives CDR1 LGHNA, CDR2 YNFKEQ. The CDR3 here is CASSPLGLAGDHGELFF. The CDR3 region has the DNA TGTGCCAGCAGCCCCCTAGGTCTAGCGGGAGATCACGGGGAGCTGTTTTTT.

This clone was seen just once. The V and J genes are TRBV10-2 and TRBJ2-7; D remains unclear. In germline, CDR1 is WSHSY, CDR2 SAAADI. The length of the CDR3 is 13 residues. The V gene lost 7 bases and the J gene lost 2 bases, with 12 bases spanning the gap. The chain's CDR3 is CASTIGGAYEQYF. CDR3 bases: TGCGCCAGCACGATTGGCGGAGCCTACGAGCAGTACTTC.

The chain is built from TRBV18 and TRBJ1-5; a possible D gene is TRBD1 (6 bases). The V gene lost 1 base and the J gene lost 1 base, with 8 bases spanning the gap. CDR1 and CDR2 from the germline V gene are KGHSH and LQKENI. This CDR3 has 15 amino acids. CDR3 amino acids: CASSPRGQSNQPQHF. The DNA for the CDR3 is TGTGCCAGCTCACCACGCGGACAGAGCAATCAGCCCCAGCATTTT.

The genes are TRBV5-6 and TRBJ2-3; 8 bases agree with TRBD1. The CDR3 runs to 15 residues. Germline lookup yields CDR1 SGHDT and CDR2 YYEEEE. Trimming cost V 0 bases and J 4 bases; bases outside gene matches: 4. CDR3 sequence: CASSLGQGASDTQYF. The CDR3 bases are TGTGCCAGCAGCTTGGGGCAGGGGGCGTCAGATACGCAGTATTTT.

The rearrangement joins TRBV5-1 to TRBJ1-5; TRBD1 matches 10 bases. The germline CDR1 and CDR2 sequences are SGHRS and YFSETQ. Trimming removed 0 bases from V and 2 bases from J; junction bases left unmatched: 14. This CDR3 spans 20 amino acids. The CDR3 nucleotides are TGCGCCAGCAGCTTGGAGGGACAGGGGAATATAAGGGGTGGCAATCAGCCCCAGCATTTT. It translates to CASSLEGQGNIRGGNQPQHF.

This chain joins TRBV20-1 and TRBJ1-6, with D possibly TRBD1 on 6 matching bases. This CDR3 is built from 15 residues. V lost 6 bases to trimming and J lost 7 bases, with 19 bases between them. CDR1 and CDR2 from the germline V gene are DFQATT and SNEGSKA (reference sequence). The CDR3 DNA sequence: TGCAGTGCCAGTCCCGAGTCAGGGGACAATTCACCCCTCCACTTT. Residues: CSASPESGDNSPLHF.

CDR3 protein: CASSLGTDFPTDTQYF. CDR3 nucleotides: TGTGCCAGCAGCTTAGGGACAGACTTTCCCACAGATACGCAGTATTTT. V and J are TRBV7-9 and TRBJ2-3; the D gene is possibly TRBD1 (6 bases). This CDR3 is 16 amino acids long. Trimming removed 1 base at V and 2 bases at J, with 13 bases between. Germline-derived CDR1 and CDR2 are SEHNR and FQNEAQ (reference sequence).

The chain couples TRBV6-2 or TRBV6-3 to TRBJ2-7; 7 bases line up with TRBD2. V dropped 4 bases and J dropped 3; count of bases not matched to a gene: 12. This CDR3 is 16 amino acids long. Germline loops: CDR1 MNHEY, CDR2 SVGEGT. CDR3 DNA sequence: TGTGCCAGCAGTTCCCCGCCGGGACTACCATACTACGAGCAGTACTTC. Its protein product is CASSSPPGLPYYEQYF.

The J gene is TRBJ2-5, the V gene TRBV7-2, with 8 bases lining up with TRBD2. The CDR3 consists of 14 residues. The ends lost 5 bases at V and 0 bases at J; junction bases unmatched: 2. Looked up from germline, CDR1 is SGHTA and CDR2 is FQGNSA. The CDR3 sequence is CASSPTSDQETQYF. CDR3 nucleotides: TGTGCCAGCAGCCCGACTAGCGACCAAGAGACCCAGTACTTC.

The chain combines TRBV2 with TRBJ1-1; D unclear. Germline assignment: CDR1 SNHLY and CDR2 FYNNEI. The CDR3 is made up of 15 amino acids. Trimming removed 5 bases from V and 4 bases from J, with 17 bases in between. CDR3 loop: CASSSQTLMGTEAFF. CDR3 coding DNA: TGTGCCAGCAGTTCGCAGACTCTAATGGGCACTGAAGCTTTCTTT.

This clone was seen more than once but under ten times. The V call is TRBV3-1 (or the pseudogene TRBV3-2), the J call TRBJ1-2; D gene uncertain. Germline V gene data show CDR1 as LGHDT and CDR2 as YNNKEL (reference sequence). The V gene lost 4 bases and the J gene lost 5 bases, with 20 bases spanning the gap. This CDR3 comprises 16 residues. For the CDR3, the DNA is TGTGCCAGCAGCCGCAAGAAGGAGGGAAAGGTTTATGGCTACACCTTC. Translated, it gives CASSRKKEGKVYGYTF.

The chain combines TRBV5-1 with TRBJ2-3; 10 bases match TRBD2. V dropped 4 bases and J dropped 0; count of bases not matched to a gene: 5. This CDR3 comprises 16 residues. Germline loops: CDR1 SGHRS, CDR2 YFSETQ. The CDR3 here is CASSTLAGGSTDTQYF. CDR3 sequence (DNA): TGCGCCAGCAGCACATTAGCGGGGGGAAGCACAGATACGCAGTATTTT.

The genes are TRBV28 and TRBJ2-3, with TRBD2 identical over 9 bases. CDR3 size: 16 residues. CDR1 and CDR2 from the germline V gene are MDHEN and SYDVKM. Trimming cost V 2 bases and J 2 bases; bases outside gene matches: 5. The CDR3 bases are TGTGCCAGCAGTTTAAGCCAGCGGGGGGACACAGATACGCAGTATTTT. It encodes CASSLSQRGDTDTQYF.

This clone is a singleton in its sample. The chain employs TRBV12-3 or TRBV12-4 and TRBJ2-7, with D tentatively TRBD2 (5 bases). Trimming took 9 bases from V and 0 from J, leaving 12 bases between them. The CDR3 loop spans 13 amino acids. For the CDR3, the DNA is TGTGCCAGTTCGAGGGCGAGCTCCTACGAGCAGTACTTC. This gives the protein CASSRASSYEQYF.